What follows is one T cell receptor beta chain and its context. The antigen remains unidentified. Germline CDR1 reads LGHNA; CDR2 reads YNFKEQ. The CDR3 length is 16 residues. V lost 3 bases, J lost 0 bases, and 8 bases stayed unmatched. The data derive from a study of regulatory T cells in long-lasting Graves disease. Overall study findings and caveats: Among the persistent patients, fewer than 3,500 public clonotypes were shared, more than the approximately 960 shared among new patients.

Stated time point: persistent/refractory GD, antithyroid drugs over 5 years with positive TRAb. RNA from PBMCs was the source of the TCR library. Xi'an, China, was home to the endocrinology department that provided patients. The authors built TCR beta libraries using iRepertoire HTBI primers and Arm-PCR of CDR3 regions. Original analysis: Overall, samples carried approximately 60 TRBV and about 14 TRBJ segments. TCRdb re-called the multiplex PCR reads with MiXCR, one entry per CDR3 protein. TCRdb, not the authors, supplied the V and J calls. The table lists almost 350,000 distinct CDR3 sequences, about 20% of them singletons.

The TCR originated in a female donor with Graves disease. The sample here was peripheral blood mononuclear cells (PBMCs), taken when the disease was refractory, from a patient treated with antithyroid drugs. The genes are TRBV4-2 and TRBJ2-7, with 7 bases identical to TRBD2. CDR3: CASSQNRDYPSYEQYF. The CDR3 coding sequence is TGTGCCAGCAGCCAGAACCGGGACTATCCCTCCTACGAGCAGTACTTC.